This T cell receptor beta chain originates from a study of T cell responses to AZD1222 COVID-19 vaccine. The repertoire was sequenced with immunoSEQ multiplex PCR; TCRdb's copy has only in-frame clones and lacks some. Of just over 150,000 clones listed, around 85% were seen once; the top ten hold 5.5% to 8%. This clone is a singleton in its sample. What it binds is not known. Study-level findings and limits: The span of vaccine-associated CD4 TCRs extended across spike, with dominance at 160-218 and 743-854. Only a handful of AZD1222 recipients, six or seven in all, had baseline seropositivity.

With 1 base clipped from V and 2 bases from J, the junction kept 7 bases outside the gene matches. There are 16 residues in the CDR3. Germline V gene lookup returns CDR1 SEHNR and CDR2 FQNEAQ (reference sequence). The receptor's source is an adult who had recovered from COVID-19. Sample: peripheral blood, taken after recovery from COVID-19. The rearrangement links TRBV7-9 to TRBJ2-7; 8 bases align to TRBD2. Here the CDR3 reads CASSLESGSSPYEQYF. CDR3 coding DNA: TGTGCCAGCAGCTTAGAGAGCGGGAGCAGCCCCTACGAGCAGTACTTC.